These 29 T cell receptor beta chains were sequenced from one sample in a study of beta chain features in type 1 diabetes. Study-level points and caveats: Type 1 diabetes patients showed a moderate but significant shortening of TCRB CDR3s in all four CD4+ subsets.

These receptors are not linked to any known antigen. Investigators reverse transcribed all isolated RNA, so they sequenced expressed TCRB transcripts. Generated by immunoSEQ multiplex PCR, the TCRdb table keeps only in-frame clones and is missing some. The repertoire holds hundreds of thousands of clones, with 13% as singletons. The sample consisted of naive CD4+ T cells from blood. The receptors come from a young man with type 1 diabetes.

This clone has more than one count but fewer than ten. The CDR3 reads CAWLGHLLGETQYF. For the CDR3, the DNA is TGTGCCTGGCTGGGGCATCTGTTGGGAGAGACCCAGTACTTC. The V call is TRBV30, the J call TRBJ2-5; D may be TRBD1 (5 bases). V was cut by 5 bases and J by 4 bases, with 17 bases left in between. The germline V gene encodes CDR1 GTSNPN and CDR2 SVGIG (reference sequence). The CDR3 is 14 residues long. The full variable domain, rest sourced from reference TRBV30 and TRBJ2-5, is SQTIHQWPATLVQPVGSPLSLECTVEGTSNPNLYWYRQAAGRGLQLLFYSVGIGQISSEVPQNLSASRPQDRQFILSSKKLLLSDSGFYLCAWLGHLLGETQYFGPGTRLLVL.

This clone was detected a few times. The chain recombines TRBV5-4 with TRBJ2-1, with D tentatively TRBD1 (5 bases). Trimming removed 0 bases at V and 5 bases at J, with 6 bases between. The CDR3 spans 13 residues. The germline gives CDR1 SGHNT, CDR2 YYREEE (reference sequence). The CDR3 nucleotides are TGTGCCAGCAGCTTGGTGGACAACAATGAGCAGTTCTTC. Its protein is CASSLVDNNEQFF.

The CDR3 loop reads CASRFNSGGSGQPQHF. CDR3 DNA sequence: TGTGCAAGTCGCTTCAACTCTGGAGGGAGTGGTCAGCCCCAGCATTTT. The chain uses TRBV12-2 and TRBJ1-5. TRBV12-2 is shown as a pseudogene. There are 16 residues in the CDR3.

The chain links TRBV21-1 to TRBJ1-4; the DNA was not used to check the table's D call, TRBD1. TRBV21-1 is a pseudogene. The CDR3 runs to 17 residues. The CDR3 loop is CASSTTGEVQSNEKLFF. The DNA of the CDR3 is TGTGCCAGCAGCACGACAGGGGAAGTGCAATCTAATGAAAAACTGTTTTTT.

This clone has more than one count but fewer than ten. The rearrangement joins TRBV30 to TRBJ2-1; D is possibly TRBD2 (6 bases). Trimming left V 7 bases short and J 7 bases short, with 17 bases between. Germline CDR1 is GTSNPN and CDR2 is SVGIG (reference sequence). CDR3 length: 13 amino acids. CDR3 amino acids: CASGQGLYNEQFF. In DNA, the CDR3 is TGTGCCTCGGGGCAAGGACTATATAATGAGCAGTTCTTC.

This clone has a handful of counts. The CDR3 DNA follows: TGTGCCAGCAGCTCTCTCCGAGGACTAGCATTGGATACGCAGTATTTT. Residues: CASSSLRGLALDTQYF. The rearrangement links TRBV11-3 to TRBJ2-3; 8 bases match TRBD2. The length of the CDR3 is 16 residues. Germline V gene data show CDR1 as SGHNT and CDR2 as YENEEA. With 4 bases clipped from V and 6 bases from J, the junction kept 12 bases outside the gene matches.

The chain couples TRBV11-2 to TRBJ2-3; D is possibly TRBD2 (6 bases). CDR3 length: 14 amino acids. V was cut by 3 bases and J by 7 bases, with 14 bases left in between. The germline V gene encodes CDR1 SGHAT and CDR2 FQNNGV. Here the CDR3 reads CASSFGGSANTQYF. The DNA for the CDR3 is TGTGCCAGCAGCTTCGGAGGGAGCGCAAATACGCAGTATTTT.

This clone was observed a few times. This chain uses TRBV7-2 with TRBJ1-6; TRBD1 matches 7 bases. This CDR3 spans 14 amino acids. After removal of 5 bases from V and 9 bases from J, the junction contained 7 bases not matched to a gene. The germline V gene encodes CDR1 SGHTA and CDR2 FQGNSA. CDR3 coding DNA: TGTGCCAGCAGCCCGGGACAGTGGGGTTCACCCCTCCACTTT. Amino acid sequence: CASSPGQWGSPLHF. Using reference TRBV7-2 and TRBJ1-6 for the parts outside the CDR3, the full variable domain is GAGVSQSPSNKVTEKGKDVELRCDPISGHTALYWYRQSLGQGLEFLIYFQGNSAPDKSGLPSDRFSAERTGGSVSTLTIQRTQQEDSAVYLCASSPGQWGSPLHFGNGTRLTVT.

This chain connects TRBV19 to TRBJ1-6, with 7 positions matching TRBD1. J lost 8 bases, V lost 5 bases, and 3 bases had no gene match. The germline V gene has CDR1 LNHDA and CDR2 SQIVND (reference sequence). CDR3 length equals 13 residues. The CDR3 reads CASSRDRDSPLHF. Written as DNA, the CDR3 is TGTGCCAGTAGTCGTGACAGGGATTCACCCCTCCACTTT.

The table lists this clone with a few counts. The rearrangement joins TRBV18 to TRBJ1-1, with no clear D. Germline V CDR1 and CDR2: KGHSH, LQKENI. Trimming cost V 4 bases and J 5 bases, with 11 bases left between them. CDR3 size: 13 residues. DNA for the CDR3: TGTGCCAGCTCACTGCCAACGGTTACTGAAGCTTTCTTT. Translated: CASSLPTVTEAFF.

This clone was picked up a small number of times. This sequence joins TRBV29-1 and TRBJ2-3; maybe TRBD1 (6 bases). The germline CDR1 and CDR2 sequences are SQVTM and ANQGSEA. The CDR3 is made up of 13 amino acids. Trimming left V 1 base short and J 3 bases short, with 8 bases between. The chain's CDR3 is CSVEGTDTDTQYF. CDR3 in DNA: TGCAGCGTTGAAGGGACAGATACAGATACGCAGTATTTT.

The rearrangement uses TRBV10-3 and TRBJ2-3; TRBD1 or TRBD2 may be the D gene (5 bases each). Trimming took off 3 bases at V and 6 bases at J, with 16 bases between the two ends. The CDR3 contains 15 residues. From germline, CDR1 is ENHRY and CDR2 SYGVKD. The DNA of the CDR3 is TGTGCCATCAGTGACGGGGCCCCCGTTTCTGATACGCAGTATTTT. Protein sequence: CAISDGAPVSDTQYF.

This clone turned up a few times. This sequence may be a read error, since a much larger clone differs from it by one base. The same CDR3 also results from other DNA sequences found in this sample. The rearrangement joins TRBV7-9 to TRBJ2-3; D ambiguous. The CDR3 length is 11 residues. With 4 bases removed from V and 3 bases from J, the gap between germline ends came to 2 bases. Germline CDR1 reads SEHNR; CDR2 reads FQNEAQ (reference sequence). The CDR3 protein is CASSSTDTQYF. The CDR3 bases are TGTGCCAGCAGCTCGACAGATACGCAGTATTTT. The whole variable domain, remainder taken from reference TRBV7-9 and TRBJ2-3, is DTGVSQNPRHKITKRGQNVTFRCDPISEHNRLYWYRQTLGQGPEFLTYFQNEAQLEKSRLLSDRFSAERPKGSFSTLEIQRTEQGDSAMYLCASSSTDTQYFGPGTRLTVL.

This CDR3 is CASSYGWDYEQYF. The DNA of the CDR3 is TGTGCCAGCAGTTACGGTTGGGACTACGAGCAGTACTTC. This chain connects TRBV6-6 to TRBJ2-7; D is ambiguous. Germline loops: CDR1 MNHNY, CDR2 SVGAGI (reference sequence). This CDR3 spans 13 amino acids. V dropped 2 bases and J dropped 3 bases, with 8 bases sitting between them.

The chain carries TRBV15 and TRBJ1-2, with 7 bases lining up with TRBD1. The CDR3 runs 14 residues. The V and J ends lost 0 bases and 4 bases, in that order; junction bases with no gene match: 2. CDR1 is LNHNV, CDR2 YYDKDF, per germline (reference sequence). Here the CDR3 reads CATSRDHRGYGYTF. As DNA, the CDR3 is TGTGCCACCAGCAGAGATCACAGGGGCTATGGCTACACCTTC.

This clone has more than one count but fewer than ten. The chain couples TRBV27 to TRBJ2-4; D gene unclear. From germline, CDR1 is MNHEY and CDR2 SMNVEV (reference sequence). The CDR3 has 11 amino acids. Trimming left V 7 bases short and J 7 bases short, with 8 bases between. CDR3 amino acids: CASNWDNIQYF. The CDR3 nucleotides read TGTGCCAGCAACTGGGATAACATTCAGTACTTC.

The chain has TRBV2 and TRBJ1-2, with D possibly matching TRBD1 (5 bases). The CDR3 runs 14 residues. Trimming took 7 bases from V and 4 from J, leaving 16 bases between them. Germline V lookup: CDR1 SNHLY, CDR2 FYNNEI. CDR3: CASNPQAGLYGYTF. For the CDR3, the DNA is TGTGCCAGCAACCCCCAGGCAGGGCTCTATGGCTACACCTTC. The entire variable domain, with the rest obtained from reference TRBV2 and TRBJ1-2, is as follows: EPEVTQTPSHQVTQMGQEVILRCVPISNHLYFYWYRQILGQKVEFLVSFYNNEISEKSEIFDDQFSVERPDGSNFTLKIRSTKLEDSAMYFCASNPQAGLYGYTFGSGTRLTVV.

The CDR3 loop reads CASSSPGQPWEVQYF. The CDR3 DNA reads TGTGCCAGCAGCTCCCCGGGACAGCCTTGGGAGGTGCAGTACTTC. The chain uses TRBV6-1 and TRBJ2-7, with D possibly matching TRBD1 (7 bases). In germline, CDR1 is MNHNS, CDR2 SASEGT. The CDR3 runs 15 residues. V was pared by 6 bases and J by 9 bases, with 24 bases between.

This clone turned up a few times. The V call is TRBV6-5, the J call TRBJ1-1; D is uncertain. The CDR3 covers 15 residues. V was cut by 0 bases and J by 5 bases, with 13 bases left in between. The V gene's germline CDR1 is MNHEY and CDR2 SVGAGI. CDR3 coding DNA: TGTGCCAGCAGTTACTCGGTCCAGCTACTGACTGAAGCTTTCTTT. Residues: CASSYSVQLLTEAFF.

The J gene is TRBJ1-1, the V gene TRBV7-6, with no clear D. Germline CDR1 and CDR2: SGHVS and FNYEAQ. CDR3 length: 13 residues. V lost 5 bases and J 1 base, leaving 8 bases between the germline ends. The CDR3 here is CASSLQWNTEAFF. Written as DNA, the CDR3 is TGTGCCAGCAGCCTACAGTGGAACACTGAAGCTTTCTTT. Combining the CDR3 with reference TRBV7-6 and TRBJ1-1 gives the whole variable domain GAGVSQSPRYKVTKRGQDVALRCDPISGHVSLYWYRQALGQGPEFLTYFNYEAQQDKSGLPNDRFSAERPEGSISTLTIQRTEQRDSAMYRCASSLQWNTEAFFGQGTRLTVV.

The chain couples TRBV19 to TRBJ2-1; possible D gene TRBD2, 5 bases. The CDR3 has 14 amino acids. V shed 7 bases and J shed 4 bases, with 14 bases lying between them. Germline CDR1 is LNHDA and CDR2 is SQIVND (reference sequence). The CDR3 sequence: CASTLGGVYNEQFF. DNA of the CDR3: TGTGCCAGTACCCTAGGAGGAGTTTACAATGAGCAGTTCTTC.

J is TRBJ2-4 and V is TRBV30; D uncertain. Germline values: CDR1 GTSNPN, CDR2 SVGIG (reference sequence). The CDR3 has 15 amino acids. Between the trimmed V and J ends, which lost 5 bases and 3 bases, there was a span of 17 bases. CDR3 nucleotides: TGTGCCTGGGCCTCGGGCCCCGATAGCAAAAACATTCAGTACTTC. Translation gives CAWASGPDSKNIQYF. The full variable domain, in which reference TRBV30 and TRBJ2-4 provide the parts outside the CDR3, is SQTIHQWPATLVQPVGSPLSLECTVEGTSNPNLYWYRQAAGRGLQLLFYSVGIGQISSEVPQNLSASRPQDRQFILSSKKLLLSDSGFYLCAWASGPDSKNIQYFGAGTRLSVL.

The chain joins TRBV2 to TRBJ1-1; D not resolved. V was trimmed by 6 bases and J by 0 bases, leaving 11 bases between them. The CDR3 has 14 amino acids. Germline V CDR1 and CDR2: SNHLY, FYNNEI. For the CDR3, the DNA is TGTGCCAGCAGATCAGCGTCGGTGAACACTGAAGCTTTCTTT. As protein: CASRSASVNTEAFF.

The chain couples TRBV2 to TRBJ2-5; D may be TRBD2 (5 bases). Trimming shortened V by 7 bases and J by 7 bases, and 16 bases separated the two germline ends. Germline CDR1 SNHLY, CDR2 FYNNEI. This CDR3 region has 13 residues. This CDR3 is CASILDSAGTQYF. The CDR3 DNA is TGTGCCAGCATCTTGGACTCCGCGGGGACCCAGTACTTC.

This clone was picked up a small number of times. J is TRBJ1-6 and V is TRBV6-6, with TRBD1 as a possible D gene (5 bases). V was clipped by 10 bases and J by 10 bases, with 20 bases between them. The CDR3 is made up of 14 amino acids. Germline V gene data show CDR1 as MNHNY and CDR2 as SVGAGI (reference sequence). CDR3 nucleotide sequence: TGTGCCACCGCCCCGGGACTCTCAGACTCACCCCTCCACTTT. This sequence encodes CATAPGLSDSPLHF.

This chain links TRBV15 with TRBJ2-3; either TRBD1 or TRBD2 may fit D (6 bases each). The germline CDR1 and CDR2 sequences are LNHNV and YYDKDF (reference sequence). The CDR3 length is 16 residues. The ends were cut back, 8 bases at V and 3 bases at J, with 21 bases in the middle. CDR3 sequence: CATSQGYLGRTDTQYF. In DNA, the CDR3 is TGTGCCACCTCCCAGGGGTATCTGGGGAGGACAGATACGCAGTATTTT. Filled out from reference TRBV15 and TRBJ2-3, the complete variable domain reads DAMVIQNPRYQVTQFGKPVTLSCSQTLNHNVMYWYQQKSSQAPKLLFHYYDKDFNNEADTPDNFQSRRPNTSFCFLDIRSPGLGDTAMYLCATSQGYLGRTDTQYFGPGTRLTVL.

Only a few counts were recorded for this clone. The gene calls are TRBV30 and TRBJ2-3, with D perhaps TRBD2 (6 bases). Trimming left V 4 bases short and J 2 bases short, with 37 bases between. The CDR3 runs 22 residues. The germline V gene encodes CDR1 GTSNPN and CDR2 SVGIG (reference sequence). In DNA form, the CDR3 reads TGTGCCTGGACCCAGGGTAGGGGCCTGAGGGAGGTGCCCCCTAGAATCACAGATACGCAGTATTTT. It yields the protein CAWTQGRGLREVPPRITDTQYF.

This clone was observed a few times. The chain joins TRBV13 to TRBJ2-5; the match to TRBD1 covers 10 bases. Trimming removed 2 bases from V and 4 bases from J; junction bases left unmatched: 13. From germline, CDR1 is PRHDT and CDR2 FYEKMQ (reference sequence). CDR3 size: 18 residues. CDR3 sequence reads: CASSLRVMGQGRGETQYF. The CDR3 DNA reads TGTGCCAGCAGCTTAAGGGTGATGGGACAGGGGAGAGGAGAGACCCAGTACTTC.

This clone was seen only a few times. V and J are TRBV7-9 and TRBJ2-3; TRBD2 might be the D (6 bases). V gave up 2 bases and J gave up 5 bases, with 11 bases separating them. The CDR3 loop spans 14 amino acids. Germline values: CDR1 SEHNR, CDR2 FQNEAQ (reference sequence). The CDR3 loop is CASSLNRREDTQYF. The CDR3 DNA reads as TGTGCCAGCAGCTTAAATAGGAGGGAAGATACGCAGTATTTT.